The 23 T cell receptor beta chains presented below share a single source sample, sequenced in a study of shared clonotypes between healthy human individuals. Repertoires were generated with immunoSEQ multiplex PCR, while TCRdb's copy carries only in-frame clones and drops some. In the table there are roughly 2.5 million clones, roughly nine tenths of which are singletons. The sequencing sample was made of naive CD4+ T cells sorted from blood. The subset: CD45RA+ positively selected. Receptors were obtained from a man aged 18-30 years in good health.

V gene TRBV5-1 combines with J gene TRBJ2-7; D unresolved. Germline V lookup: CDR1 SGHRS, CDR2 YFSETQ. Trimming shortened V by 3 bases and J by 4 bases, and 8 bases separated the two germline ends. The CDR3 contains 12 residues. The CDR3: CASSSEVYEQYF. The CDR3 DNA reads as TGCGCCAGCAGCTCGGAAGTGTACGAGCAGTACTTC.

The chain joins TRBV10-3 to TRBJ1-2; D is undetermined. V was clipped by 4 bases and J by 5 bases, with 14 bases between them. Germline CDR1 reads ENHRY; CDR2 reads SYGVKD. There are 14 residues in the CDR3. The CDR3 loop is CAISGGPSQYGYTF. Written as DNA, the CDR3 is TGTGCCATCAGTGGTGGGCCGTCTCAATATGGCTACACCTTC.

The chain employs TRBV7-9 and TRBJ2-1; weak D call: TRBD2 (5 bases). CDR3 length: 15 amino acids. CDR1 SEHNR and CDR2 FQNEAQ come from the germline V gene (reference sequence). V was shortened by 5 bases and J by 4 bases, with 15 bases between the two germline ends. The chain's CDR3 is CASSPEGGGYNEQFF. The CDR3 nucleotides read TGTGCCAGCAGCCCAGAGGGCGGTGGGTACAATGAGCAGTTCTTC.

The CDR3 coding sequence is TGTGCCAGCAGCCCCACGTCTCGGACAGCCTCAAACTATGGCTACACCTTC. Encoded protein: CASSPTSRTASNYGYTF. The genes are TRBV7-8 and TRBJ1-2; weak D call: TRBD1 (6 bases). CDR3 length: 17 amino acids. The V gene lost 5 bases and the J gene lost 2 bases, with 21 bases spanning the gap. Germline CDR1 and CDR2: SGHVS and FQNEAQ.

The chain combines TRBV6-6 with TRBJ1-1; D might be TRBD1 (5 bases). Germline CDR1 and CDR2: MNHNY and SVGAGI (reference sequence). Trimming took off 7 bases at V and 3 bases at J, with 15 bases between the two ends. This CDR3 is built from 14 residues. The CDR3, as DNA: TGTGCCAGCACCCCGCCCGACAGTTACACTGAAGCTTTCTTT. This sequence encodes CASTPPDSYTEAFF.

The chain joins TRBV30 to TRBJ2-1; 12 bases are a match to TRBD1. Unmatched junction bases numbered 5, after V lost 5 bases and J lost 9 bases. The V gene's germline CDR1 is GTSNPN and CDR2 SVGIG (reference sequence). The length of the CDR3 is 13 residues. The CDR3 protein is CAWRGQGAGEQFF. As DNA, the CDR3 is TGTGCCTGGCGGGGACAGGGGGCCGGTGAGCAGTTCTTC.

This clone appeared once. V usage is TRBV7-2 and J usage is TRBJ1-2; 8 bases agree with TRBD1. This CDR3 contains 17 residues. From germline, CDR1 is SGHTA and CDR2 FQGNSA. V lost 1 base to trimming and J lost 4 bases; unmatched junction nucleotides: 11. CDR3 protein: CASSLVGQGAPLYGYTF. In DNA form, the CDR3 reads TGTGCCAGCAGCTTAGTTGGGCAGGGGGCGCCGCTCTATGGCTACACCTTC.

V and J are TRBV12-2 and TRBJ1-2; TRBD1, as called in the table, went unchecked against the DNA. TRBV12-2 is designated a pseudogene. The CDR3 spans 18 residues. In DNA, the CDR3 is TGTGCAAGTCGCTTATCCTATGAGGGGACAGGGGAAAACTATGGCTACACCTTC. Translated, it gives CASRLSYEGTGENYGYTF.

V and J are TRBV29-1 and TRBJ2-1, with TRBD2 matching 8 bases. The length of the CDR3 is 14 residues. Per germline, CDR1 SQVTM and CDR2 ANQGSEA. The V gene end was trimmed by 4 bases and the J gene end by 7 bases; junction bases not matched to a gene: 9. The CDR3 DNA reads as TGCAGCGTTGGTATTAGCGGGACGAGGAATGAGCAGTTCTTC. Its protein product is CSVGISGTRNEQFF.

The chain couples TRBV9 to TRBJ2-1; 9 nucleotides align to TRBD1. Trimming took 4 bases from V and 5 from J; bases not matched to a gene: 4. CDR1 is SGDLS and CDR2 is YYNGEE in the germline V gene. The CDR3 spans 14 residues. The CDR3 reads CASSKGTGNNEQFF. The CDR3 nucleotides read TGTGCCAGCAGCAAGGGGACAGGGAACAATGAGCAGTTCTTC.

The chain couples TRBV11-2 to TRBJ2-5; D remains ambiguous. The CDR3 has 16 amino acids. V was trimmed by 1 base and J by 5 bases, leaving 17 bases between them. Germline V gene data show CDR1 as SGHAT and CDR2 as FQNNGV. The CDR3 is CASSLATARRLETQYF. For the CDR3, the DNA is TGTGCCAGCAGCTTAGCCACAGCCCGCAGACTTGAGACCCAGTACTTC.

V and J are TRBV2 and TRBJ2-7; TRBD1 agrees at 10 bases. CDR1 and CDR2 (germline): SNHLY, FYNNEI. The CDR3 is 14 amino acids. Unmatched junction bases numbered 6, after V lost 5 bases and J lost 5 bases. The CDR3 loop reads CASSRGTGAHEQYF. CDR3 sequence (DNA): TGTGCCAGCAGTCGCGGGACAGGGGCCCACGAGCAGTACTTC.

V gene TRBV28 combines with J gene TRBJ2-3, with 12 bases aligning to TRBD2. The germline gives CDR1 MDHEN, CDR2 SYDVKM. The CDR3 length is 17 residues. Unmatched junction bases numbered 4, after V lost 1 base and J lost 2 bases. The CDR3 region has the DNA TGTGCCAGCAGTTTATTCGGACTAGCGGGGCCCACAGATACGCAGTATTTT. Amino acid sequence: CASSLFGLAGPTDTQYF.

The DNA of the CDR3 is TGTGCCAGCTCATCCGGGACAGGGTCCGAAAAACTGTTTTTT. It yields the protein CASSSGTGSEKLFF. The chain links TRBV18 to TRBJ1-4, with TRBD1 matching 9 bases. Losses at the gene ends were 5 bases for V and 8 bases for J; bases not matched to a gene: 6. This CDR3 is 14 amino acids long. Germline CDR1 reads KGHSH; CDR2 reads LQKENI.

The chain is built from TRBV4-1 and TRBJ2-7; a weak D match, TRBD1 (6 bases). The CDR3 loop spans 16 amino acids. CDR1 is MGHRA, CDR2 YSYEKL, per germline. Trimming pared 2 bases from V and 3 bases from J, leaving 17 bases between. CDR3 amino acids: CASSQPRTASYYEQYF. The CDR3 nucleotides are TGCGCCAGCAGCCAACCACGGACAGCTTCTTACTACGAGCAGTACTTC.

The chain is built from TRBV15 and TRBJ1-2; 9 bases fit TRBD1. Trimming cost V 0 bases and J 8 bases; bases outside gene matches: 7. The V gene's germline CDR1 is LNHNV and CDR2 YYDKDF (reference sequence). CDR3 size: 15 residues. CDR3 residues: CATSRDRGTGSGYTF. CDR3 nucleotides: TGTGCCACCAGCAGAGATCGGGGGACAGGGTCCGGCTACACCTTC.

V is TRBV7-9 and J is TRBJ2-7; perhaps TRBD1 as D (5 bases). In germline, CDR1 is SEHNR, CDR2 FQNEAQ (reference sequence). Trimming removed 5 bases at V and 0 bases at J, with 14 bases between. The CDR3 is made up of 15 amino acids. CDR3 region: CASSLDSLSSYEQYF. In DNA, the CDR3 is TGTGCCAGCAGCCTCGACAGTTTAAGCTCCTACGAGCAGTACTTC.

V usage is TRBV9 and J usage is TRBJ2-1; 9 positions agree with TRBD2. CDR1 and CDR2 from the germline V gene are SGDLS and YYNGEE. With V trimmed by 0 bases and J by 3 bases, 4 bases remained unmatched. The CDR3 has 16 residues. The CDR3 protein is CASSVGAGGHYNEQFF. The CDR3 DNA is TGTGCCAGCAGCGTAGGAGCGGGAGGCCACTACAATGAGCAGTTCTTC.

The chain carries TRBV29-1 and TRBJ2-5; tentative D call: TRBD2 (6 bases). Per the germline V gene, CDR1 is SQVTM and CDR2 is ANQGSEA. V was cut by 5 bases and J by 4 bases, with 11 bases left in between. CDR3 length equals 12 residues. CDR3 in amino acids: CSVQRGGETQYF. The CDR3 DNA reads TGCAGCGTTCAAAGGGGAGGAGAGACCCAGTACTTC.

The chain links TRBV6-6 to TRBJ2-1, with TRBD2 identical over 7 bases. The CDR3 sequence is 15 residues long. V shed 5 bases, J shed 0 bases, and the junction held 4 bases outside the gene matches. Germline CDR1 and CDR2: MNHNY and SVGAGI (reference sequence). The CDR3 sequence: CASSRAGSSYNEQFF. The CDR3 coding sequence is TGTGCCAGCAGTAGAGCGGGGAGCTCCTACAATGAGCAGTTCTTC.

This chain connects TRBV20-1 to TRBJ2-4; D not resolved. Looked up from germline, CDR1 is DFQATT and CDR2 is SNEGSKA (reference sequence). V gave up 5 bases and J gave up 5 bases, with 7 bases separating them. CDR3 length: 11 amino acids. CDR3 protein: CSARPENIQYF. CDR3 coding DNA: TGCAGTGCTCGACCCGAAAACATTCAGTACTTC.

This clone came up a few times. At the DNA level, this CDR3 is encoded by other sequences in the same sample as well. V gene TRBV27 combines with J gene TRBJ1-5, with 7 bases that match TRBD1. CDR1 and CDR2 from the germline V gene are MNHEY and SMNVEV (reference sequence). The trim removed 5 bases at V and 4 bases at J, leaving 8 bases unmatched. The CDR3 consists of 15 residues. DNA of the CDR3: TGTGCCAGCAGTCTAAACAGGGGTGGAAATCAGCCCCAGCATTTT. It codes for CASSLNRGGNQPQHF.

This CDR3 reads CASSNTSVFGIYGYTF. CDR3 nucleotide sequence: TGTGCCAGCAGCAATACCTCGGTGTTTGGGATCTATGGCTACACCTTC. The chain employs TRBV21-1 and TRBJ1-2. TRBV21-1 is marked as a pseudogene. The CDR3 length is 16 residues.